The entry below gives a single TCR beta chain sequence along with its context. Losses at the gene ends were 3 bases for V and 6 bases for J; bases not matched to a gene: 5. Germline lookup yields CDR1 MGHRA and CDR2 YSYEKL. This CDR3 is built from 15 residues. After thawing and overnight rest, PBMC were stained with GMM-loaded CD1B tetramer, viability dye and anti-CD3 for sorting. The lipid loaded on the CD1B tetramers was C32 glucose monomycolate from Rhodococcus equi. PBMC for tetramer sorting were first depleted of CD14-expressing monocytes. Tetramer-negative cells, roughly 97,000 per donor, were also sorted. The sample comes from a study of T cells in tuberculosis. Across the study: T cells were selected with CD1B tetramers loaded with glucose monomycolate.

Chain pairing is unknown; alpha and beta were sequenced separately. Libraries were prepared by immunoSEQ multiplex PCR; TCRdb keeps only in-frame clonotypes and omits some of them. This sample has about 58,000 clones, with 88% found just once. This TCR was sampled from an adult woman with latent tuberculosis. Sequenced input: CD1b-GMM tetramer-negative cells sorted from PBMCs. This rearrangement joins TRBV4-1 to TRBJ1-4; 9 nucleotides align to TRBD1. In nucleotides, the CDR3 is TGCGCCAGCAGCCAGAGACAGGGGGACGATGAAAAACTGTTTTTT. This sequence encodes CASSQRQGDDEKLFF.